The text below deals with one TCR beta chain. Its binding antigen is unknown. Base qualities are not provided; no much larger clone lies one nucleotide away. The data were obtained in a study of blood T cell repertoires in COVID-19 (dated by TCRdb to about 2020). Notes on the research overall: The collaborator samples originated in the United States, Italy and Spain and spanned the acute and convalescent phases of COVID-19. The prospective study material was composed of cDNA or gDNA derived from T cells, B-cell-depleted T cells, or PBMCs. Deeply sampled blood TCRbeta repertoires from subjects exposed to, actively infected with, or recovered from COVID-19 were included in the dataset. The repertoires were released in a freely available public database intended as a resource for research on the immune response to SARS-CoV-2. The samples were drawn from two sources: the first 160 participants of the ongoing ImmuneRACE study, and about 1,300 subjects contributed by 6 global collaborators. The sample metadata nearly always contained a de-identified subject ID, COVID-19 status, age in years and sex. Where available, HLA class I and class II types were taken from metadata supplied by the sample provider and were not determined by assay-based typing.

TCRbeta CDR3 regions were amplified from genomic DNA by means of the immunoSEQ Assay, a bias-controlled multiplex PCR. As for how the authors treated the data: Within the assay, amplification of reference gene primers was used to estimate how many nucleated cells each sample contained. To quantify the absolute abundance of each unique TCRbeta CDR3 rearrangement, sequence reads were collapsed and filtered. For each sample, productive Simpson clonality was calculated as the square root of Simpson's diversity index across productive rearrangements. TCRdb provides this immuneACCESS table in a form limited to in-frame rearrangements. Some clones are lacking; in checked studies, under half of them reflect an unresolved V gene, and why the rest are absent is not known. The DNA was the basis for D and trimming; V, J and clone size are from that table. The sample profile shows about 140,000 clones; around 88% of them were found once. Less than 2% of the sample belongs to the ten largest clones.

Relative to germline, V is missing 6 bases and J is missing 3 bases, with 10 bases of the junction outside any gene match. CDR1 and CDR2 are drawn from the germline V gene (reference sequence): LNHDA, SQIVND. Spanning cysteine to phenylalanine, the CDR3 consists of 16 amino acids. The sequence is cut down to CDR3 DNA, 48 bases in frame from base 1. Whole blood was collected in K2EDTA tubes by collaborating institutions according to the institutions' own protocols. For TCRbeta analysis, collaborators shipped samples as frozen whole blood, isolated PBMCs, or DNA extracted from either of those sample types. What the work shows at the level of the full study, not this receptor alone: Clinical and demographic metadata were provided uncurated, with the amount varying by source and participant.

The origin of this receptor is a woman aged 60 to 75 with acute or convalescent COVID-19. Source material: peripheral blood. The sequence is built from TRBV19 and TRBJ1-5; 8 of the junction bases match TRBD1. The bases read TGTGCCAGTAGGACCTCCGGACAGGGTAACAATCAGCCCCAGCATTTT. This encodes CASRTSGQGNNQPQHF.